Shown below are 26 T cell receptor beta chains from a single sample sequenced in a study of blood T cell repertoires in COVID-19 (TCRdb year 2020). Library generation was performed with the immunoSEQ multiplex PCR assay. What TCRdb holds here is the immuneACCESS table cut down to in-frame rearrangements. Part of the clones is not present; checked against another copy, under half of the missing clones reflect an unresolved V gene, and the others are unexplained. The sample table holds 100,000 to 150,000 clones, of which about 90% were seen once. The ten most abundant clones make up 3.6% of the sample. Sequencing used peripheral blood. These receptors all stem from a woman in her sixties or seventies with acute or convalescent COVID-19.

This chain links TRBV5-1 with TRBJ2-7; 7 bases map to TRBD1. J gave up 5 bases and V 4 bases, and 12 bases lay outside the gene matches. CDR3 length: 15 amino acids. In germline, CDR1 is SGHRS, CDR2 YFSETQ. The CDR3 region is CASSTGTAWVDEQYF. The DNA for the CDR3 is TGCGCCAGCAGCACCGGGACAGCCTGGGTAGACGAGCAGTACTTC.

CDR3 residues: CASRTSKAFF. The DNA of the CDR3 is TGTGCCAGCAGGACTTCAAAAGCTTTCTTT. The chain combines TRBV5-8 with TRBJ1-1; the D is unclear. The CDR3 has 10 amino acids. V was shortened by 5 bases and J by 9 bases, with 8 bases between the two germline ends. The V gene's germline CDR1 is SGHTS and CDR2 YDEGEE.

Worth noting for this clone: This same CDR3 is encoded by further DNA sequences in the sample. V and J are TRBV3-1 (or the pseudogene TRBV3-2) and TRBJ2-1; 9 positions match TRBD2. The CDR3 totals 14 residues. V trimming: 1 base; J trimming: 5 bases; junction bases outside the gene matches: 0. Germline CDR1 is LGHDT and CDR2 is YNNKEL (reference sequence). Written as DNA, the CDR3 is TGTGCCAGCAGCCAAGGACTAGCGGACAATGAGCAGTTCTTC. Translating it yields CASSQGLADNEQFF.

CDR3 DNA sequence: TGTGCCAGCAGTGGGACAGGGGAGGGCTACACCTTC. It codes for CASSGTGEGYTF. The chain couples TRBV27 to TRBJ1-2; 10 bases align to TRBD1. V lost 5 bases, J lost 8 bases, and 2 bases stayed unmatched. In germline, CDR1 is MNHEY, CDR2 SMNVEV (reference sequence). The CDR3 contains 12 residues.

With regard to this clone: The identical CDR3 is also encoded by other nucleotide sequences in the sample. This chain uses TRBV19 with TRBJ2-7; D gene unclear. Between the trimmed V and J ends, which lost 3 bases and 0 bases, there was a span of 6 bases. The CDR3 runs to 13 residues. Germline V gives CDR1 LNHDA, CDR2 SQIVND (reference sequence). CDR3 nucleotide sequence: TGTGCCAGTAGTATCGCAGTCTCCTACGAGCAGTACTTC. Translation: CASSIAVSYEQYF.

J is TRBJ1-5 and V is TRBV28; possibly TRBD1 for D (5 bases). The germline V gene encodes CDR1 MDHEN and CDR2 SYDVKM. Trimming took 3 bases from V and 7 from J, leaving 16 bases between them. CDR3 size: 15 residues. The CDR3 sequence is CASSLGQGFIQPQHF. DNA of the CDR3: TGTGCCAGCAGTTTGGGCCAGGGATTTATCCAGCCCCAGCATTTT.

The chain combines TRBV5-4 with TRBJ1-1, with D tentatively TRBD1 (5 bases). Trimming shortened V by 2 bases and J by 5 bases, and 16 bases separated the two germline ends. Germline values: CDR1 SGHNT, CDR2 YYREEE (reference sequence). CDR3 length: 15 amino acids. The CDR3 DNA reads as TGTGCCAGCAGCTTCGGGTTAGGCGGGGCAACTGAAGCTTTCTTT. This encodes CASSFGLGGATEAFF.

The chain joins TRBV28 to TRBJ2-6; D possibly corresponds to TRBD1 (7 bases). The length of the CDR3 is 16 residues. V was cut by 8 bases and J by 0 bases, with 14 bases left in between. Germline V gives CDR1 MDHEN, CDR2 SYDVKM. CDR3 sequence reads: CASGGTVGSGANVLTF. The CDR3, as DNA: TGTGCCAGCGGCGGGACAGTGGGCTCTGGGGCCAACGTCCTGACTTTC. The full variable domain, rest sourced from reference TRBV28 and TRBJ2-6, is DVKVTQSSRYLVKRTGEKVFLECVQDMDHENMFWYRQDPGLGLRLIYFSYDVKMKEKGDIPEGYSVSREKKERFSLILESASTNQTSMYLCASGGTVGSGANVLTFGAGSRLTVL.

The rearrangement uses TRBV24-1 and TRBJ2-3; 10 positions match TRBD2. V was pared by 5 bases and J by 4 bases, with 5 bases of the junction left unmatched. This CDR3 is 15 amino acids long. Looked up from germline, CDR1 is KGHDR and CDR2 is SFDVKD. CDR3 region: CATSGASGSPDTQYF. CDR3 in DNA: TGTGCCACCAGTGGGGCTAGCGGGAGCCCAGATACGCAGTATTTT.

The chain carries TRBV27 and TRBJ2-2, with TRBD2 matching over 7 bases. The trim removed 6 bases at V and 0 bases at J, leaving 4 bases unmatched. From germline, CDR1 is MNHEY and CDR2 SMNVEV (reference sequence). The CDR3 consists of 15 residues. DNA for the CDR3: TGTGCCAGCAGAGTAGGACTAGCGAACACCGGGGAGCTGTTTTTT. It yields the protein CASRVGLANTGELFF.

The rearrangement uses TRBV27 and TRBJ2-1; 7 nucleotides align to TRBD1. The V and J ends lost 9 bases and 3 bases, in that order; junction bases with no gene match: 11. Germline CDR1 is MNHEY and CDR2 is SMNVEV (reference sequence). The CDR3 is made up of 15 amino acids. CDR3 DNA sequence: TGTGCCAGTCCCTACCAGGGACAGAACTACAATGAGCAGTTCTTC. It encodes CASPYQGQNYNEQFF.

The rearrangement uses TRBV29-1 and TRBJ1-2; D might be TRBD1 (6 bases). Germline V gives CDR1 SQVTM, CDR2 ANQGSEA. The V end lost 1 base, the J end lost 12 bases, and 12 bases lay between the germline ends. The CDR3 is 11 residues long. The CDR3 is CSVEVGTSNTF. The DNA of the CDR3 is TGCAGCGTTGAAGTCGGGACAAGTAACACCTTC.

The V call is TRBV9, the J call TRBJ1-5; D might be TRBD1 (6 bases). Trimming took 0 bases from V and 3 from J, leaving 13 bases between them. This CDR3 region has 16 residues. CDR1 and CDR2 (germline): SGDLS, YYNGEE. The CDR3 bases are TGTGCCAGCAGCGTAGGTCCGACAGGATACAATCAGCCCCAGCATTTT. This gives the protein CASSVGPTGYNQPQHF. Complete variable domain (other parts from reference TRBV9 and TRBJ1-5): DSGVTQTPKHLITATGQRVTLRCSPRSGDLSVYWYQQSLDQGLQFLIQYYNGEERAKGNILERFSAQQFPDLHSELNLSSLELGDSALYFCASSVGPTGYNQPQHFGDGTRLSIL.

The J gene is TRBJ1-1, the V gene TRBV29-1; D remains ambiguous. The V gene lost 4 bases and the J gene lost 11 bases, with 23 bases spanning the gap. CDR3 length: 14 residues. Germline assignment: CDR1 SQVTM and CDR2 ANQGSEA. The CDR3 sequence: CSVGMRSFPGTAFF. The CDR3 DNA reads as TGCAGCGTTGGGATGAGAAGTTTCCCGGGTACGGCTTTCTTT.

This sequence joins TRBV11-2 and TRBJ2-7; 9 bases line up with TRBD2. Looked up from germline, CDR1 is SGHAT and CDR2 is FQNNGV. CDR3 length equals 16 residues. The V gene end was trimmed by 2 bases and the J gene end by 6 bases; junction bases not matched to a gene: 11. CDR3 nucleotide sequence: TGTGCCAGCAGCTTATCGGGACTAGCATTCGGTGGCGAGCAGTACTTC. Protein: CASSLSGLAFGGEQYF.

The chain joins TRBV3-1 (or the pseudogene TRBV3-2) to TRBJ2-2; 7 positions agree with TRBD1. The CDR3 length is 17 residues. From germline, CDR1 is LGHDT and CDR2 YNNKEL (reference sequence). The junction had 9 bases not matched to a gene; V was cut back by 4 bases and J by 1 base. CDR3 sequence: CASSLTGTVMNTGELFF. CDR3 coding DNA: TGTGCCAGCAGCCTGACCGGGACAGTGATGAACACCGGGGAGCTGTTTTTT.

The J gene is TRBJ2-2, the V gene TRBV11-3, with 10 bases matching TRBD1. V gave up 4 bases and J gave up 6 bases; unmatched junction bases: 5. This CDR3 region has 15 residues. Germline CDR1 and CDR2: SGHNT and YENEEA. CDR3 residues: CASSSGTGVPGELFF. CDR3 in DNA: TGTGCCAGCAGCTCCGGGACAGGGGTTCCCGGGGAGCTGTTTTTT.

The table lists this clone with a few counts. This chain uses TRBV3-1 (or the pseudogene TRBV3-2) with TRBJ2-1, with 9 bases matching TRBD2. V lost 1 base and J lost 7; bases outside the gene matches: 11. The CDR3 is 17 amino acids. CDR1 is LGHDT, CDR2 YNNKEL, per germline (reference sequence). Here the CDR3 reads CASSQVSLREGRNEQFF. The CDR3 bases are TGTGCCAGCAGCCAAGTCTCCTTGCGGGAGGGCCGGAATGAGCAGTTCTTC.

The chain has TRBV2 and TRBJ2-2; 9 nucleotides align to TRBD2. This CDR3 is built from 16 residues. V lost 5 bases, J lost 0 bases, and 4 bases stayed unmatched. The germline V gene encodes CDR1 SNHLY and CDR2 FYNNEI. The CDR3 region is CASSFGLATNTGELFF. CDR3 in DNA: TGTGCCAGCAGTTTTGGACTAGCGACGAACACCGGGGAGCTGTTTTTT.

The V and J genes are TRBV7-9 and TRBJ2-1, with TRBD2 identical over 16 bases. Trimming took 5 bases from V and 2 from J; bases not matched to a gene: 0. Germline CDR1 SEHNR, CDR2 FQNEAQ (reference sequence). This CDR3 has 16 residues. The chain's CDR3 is CASSGTSGRAYNEQFF. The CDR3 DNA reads TGTGCCAGCAGCGGGACTAGCGGGAGGGCCTACAATGAGCAGTTCTTC.

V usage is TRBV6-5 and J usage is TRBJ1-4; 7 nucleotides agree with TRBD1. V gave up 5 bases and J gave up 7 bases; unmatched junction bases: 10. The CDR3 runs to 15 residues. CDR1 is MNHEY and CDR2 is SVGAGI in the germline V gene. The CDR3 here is CASSPDRARGEKLFF. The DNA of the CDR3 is TGTGCCAGCAGTCCTGACAGGGCGAGGGGTGAAAAACTGTTTTTT.

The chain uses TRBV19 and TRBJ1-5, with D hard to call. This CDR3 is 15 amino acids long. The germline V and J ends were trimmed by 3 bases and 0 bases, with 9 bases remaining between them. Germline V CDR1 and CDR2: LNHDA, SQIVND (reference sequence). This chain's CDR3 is CASSILENSNQPQHF. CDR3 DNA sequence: TGTGCCAGTAGTATTCTAGAGAATAGCAATCAGCCCCAGCATTTT.

CDR3 coding DNA: TGTGCCAGTAGTATATTACCGGGAGGGCGGACAGATACGCAGTATTTT. It is translated as CASSILPGGRTDTQYF. The rearrangement joins TRBV19 to TRBJ2-3, with TRBD2 matching over 8 bases. In germline, CDR1 is LNHDA, CDR2 SQIVND (reference sequence). After removal of 2 bases from V and 3 bases from J, the junction contained 7 bases not matched to a gene. CDR3 length: 16 residues.

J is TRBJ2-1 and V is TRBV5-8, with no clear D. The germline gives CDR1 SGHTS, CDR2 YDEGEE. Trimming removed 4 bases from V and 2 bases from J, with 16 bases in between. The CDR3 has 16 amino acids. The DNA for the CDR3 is TGTGCCAGCAGCCTTACCAACGTGCGCCCCTACAATGAGCAGTTCTTC. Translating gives CASSLTNVRPYNEQFF. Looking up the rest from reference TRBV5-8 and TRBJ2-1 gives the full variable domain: EAGVTQSPTHLIKTRGQQATLRCSPISGHTSVYWYQQALGLGLQFLLWYDEGEERNRGNFPPRFSGRQFPNYSSELNVNALELEDSALYLCASSLTNVRPYNEQFFGPGTRLTVL.

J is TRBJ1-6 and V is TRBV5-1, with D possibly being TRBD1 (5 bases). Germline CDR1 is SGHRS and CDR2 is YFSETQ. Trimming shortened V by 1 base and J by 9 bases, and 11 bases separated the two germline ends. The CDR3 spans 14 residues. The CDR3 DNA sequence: TGCGCCAGCAGCTTGAGCGGGGGAACTTCACCCCTCCACTTT. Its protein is CASSLSGGTSPLHF. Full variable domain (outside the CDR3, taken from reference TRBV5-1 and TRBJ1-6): KAGVTQTPRYLIKTRGQQVTLSCSPISGHRSVSWYQQTPGQGLQFLFEYFSETQRNKGNFPGRFSGRQFSNSRSEMNVSTLELGDSALYLCASSLSGGTSPLHFGNGTRLTVT.

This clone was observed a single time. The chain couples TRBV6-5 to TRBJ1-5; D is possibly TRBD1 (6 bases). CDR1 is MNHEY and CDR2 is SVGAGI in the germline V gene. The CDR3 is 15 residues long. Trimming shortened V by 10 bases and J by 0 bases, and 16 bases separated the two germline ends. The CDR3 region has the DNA TGTGCCACGATGGACAGTCGGTATAGCAATCAGCCCCAGCATTTT. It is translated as CATMDSRYSNQPQHF.